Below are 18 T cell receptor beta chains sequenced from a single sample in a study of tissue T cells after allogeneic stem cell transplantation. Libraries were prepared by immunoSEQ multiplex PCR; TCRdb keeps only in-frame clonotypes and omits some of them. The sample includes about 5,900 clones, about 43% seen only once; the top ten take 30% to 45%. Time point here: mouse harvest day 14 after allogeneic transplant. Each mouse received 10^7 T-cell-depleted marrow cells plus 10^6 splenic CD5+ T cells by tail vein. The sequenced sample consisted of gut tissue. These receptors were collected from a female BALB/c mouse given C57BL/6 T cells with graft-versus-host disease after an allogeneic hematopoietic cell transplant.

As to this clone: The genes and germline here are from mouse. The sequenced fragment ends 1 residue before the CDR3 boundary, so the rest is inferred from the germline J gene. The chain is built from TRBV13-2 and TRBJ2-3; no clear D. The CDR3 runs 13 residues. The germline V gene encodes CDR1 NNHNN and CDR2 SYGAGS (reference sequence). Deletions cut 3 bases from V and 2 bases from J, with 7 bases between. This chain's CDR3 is CASGAGIAETLYF. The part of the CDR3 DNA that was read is TGTGCCAGCGGTGCGGGGATTGCAGAAACGCTGTAT.

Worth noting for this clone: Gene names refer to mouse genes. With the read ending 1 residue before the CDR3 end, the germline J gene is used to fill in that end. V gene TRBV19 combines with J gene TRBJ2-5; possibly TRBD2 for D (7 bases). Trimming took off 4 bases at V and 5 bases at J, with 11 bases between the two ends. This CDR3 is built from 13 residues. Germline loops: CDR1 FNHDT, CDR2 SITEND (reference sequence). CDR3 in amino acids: CASSLRGADTQYF. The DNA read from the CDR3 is TGTGCCAGCAGTCTAAGGGGGGCAGACACCCAGTAC.

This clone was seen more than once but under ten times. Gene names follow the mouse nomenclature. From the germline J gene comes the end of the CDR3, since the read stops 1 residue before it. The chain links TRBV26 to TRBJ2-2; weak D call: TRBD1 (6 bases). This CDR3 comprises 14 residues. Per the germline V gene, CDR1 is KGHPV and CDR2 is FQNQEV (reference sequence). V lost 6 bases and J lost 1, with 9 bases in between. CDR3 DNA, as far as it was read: TGTGCCAGCAGAGGGACAAAAAACACCGGGCAGCTCTAC. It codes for CASRGTKNTGQLY. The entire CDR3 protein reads CASRGTKNTGQLYF.

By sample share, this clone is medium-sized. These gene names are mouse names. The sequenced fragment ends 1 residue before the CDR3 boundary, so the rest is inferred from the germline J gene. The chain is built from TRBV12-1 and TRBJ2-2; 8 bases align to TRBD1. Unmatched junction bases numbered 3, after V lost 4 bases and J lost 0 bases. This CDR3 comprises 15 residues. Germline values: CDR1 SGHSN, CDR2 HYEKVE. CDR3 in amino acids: CASSRTGTNTGQLYF. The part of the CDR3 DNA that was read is TGTGCCAGCTCCAGGACAGGGACAAACACCGGGCAGCTCTAC.

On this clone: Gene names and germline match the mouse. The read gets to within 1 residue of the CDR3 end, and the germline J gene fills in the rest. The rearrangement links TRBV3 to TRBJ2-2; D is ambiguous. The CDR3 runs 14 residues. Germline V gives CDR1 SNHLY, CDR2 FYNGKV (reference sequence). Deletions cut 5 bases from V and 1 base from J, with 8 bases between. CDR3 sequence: CASSQQQNTGQLYF. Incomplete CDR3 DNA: TGTGCCAGCAGCCAACAGCAAAACACCGGGCAGCTCTAC.

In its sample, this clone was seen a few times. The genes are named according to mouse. CDR3 loop: CASSRGRLSGNTLYF. The sequenced CDR3 bases are TGTGCCAGCAGTCGGGGACGGCTTTCTGGAAATACGCTCTAT. V gene TRBV26 combines with J gene TRBJ1-3; possible D gene TRBD1, 5 bases. Read data end 1 residue before the CDR3 end; the end is taken from the germline J gene. The germline V gene has CDR1 KGHPV and CDR2 FQNQEV (reference sequence). Trimming shortened V by 4 bases and J by 0 bases, and 10 bases separated the two germline ends. CDR3 length equals 15 residues.

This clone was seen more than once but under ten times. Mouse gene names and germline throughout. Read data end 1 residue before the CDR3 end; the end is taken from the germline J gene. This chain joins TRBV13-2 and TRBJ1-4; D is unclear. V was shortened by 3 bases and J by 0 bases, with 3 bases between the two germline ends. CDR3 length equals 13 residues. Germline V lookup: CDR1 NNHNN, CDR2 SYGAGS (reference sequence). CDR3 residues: CASGGISNERLFF. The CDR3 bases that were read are TGTGCCAGCGGTGGAATTTCCAACGAAAGATTATTT.

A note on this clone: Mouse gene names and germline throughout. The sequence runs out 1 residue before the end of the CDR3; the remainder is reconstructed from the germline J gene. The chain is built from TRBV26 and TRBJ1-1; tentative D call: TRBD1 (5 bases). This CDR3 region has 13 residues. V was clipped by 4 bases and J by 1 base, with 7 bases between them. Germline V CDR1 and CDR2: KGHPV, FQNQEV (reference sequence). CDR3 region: CASSHTGNTEVFF. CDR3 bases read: TGTGCCAGCAGTCATACAGGGAACACAGAAGTCTTC.

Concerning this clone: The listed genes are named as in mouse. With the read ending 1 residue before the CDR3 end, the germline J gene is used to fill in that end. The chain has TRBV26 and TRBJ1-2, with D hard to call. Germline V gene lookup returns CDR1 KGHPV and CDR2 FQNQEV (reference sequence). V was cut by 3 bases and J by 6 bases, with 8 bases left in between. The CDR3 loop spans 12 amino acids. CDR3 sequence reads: CASSLGKADYTF. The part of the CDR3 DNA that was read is TGTGCCAGCAGTCTAGGAAAGGCCGACTACACC.

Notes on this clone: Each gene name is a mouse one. The covered CDR3 bases are TGTGCCAGCTCTCTCGACAGGGGAGGAAACGAAAGATTATTT. Translating gives CASSLDRGGNERLF. The CDR3 as a whole reads CASSLDRGGNERLFF. This chain uses TRBV12-1 with TRBJ1-4, with 8 bases identical to TRBD1. The CDR3 end lies 1 residue beyond the end of the read and is filled in from the germline J gene. V shed 0 bases, J shed 5 bases, and the junction held 4 bases outside the gene matches. This CDR3 is 15 amino acids long. CDR1 is SGHSN, CDR2 HYEKVE, per germline.

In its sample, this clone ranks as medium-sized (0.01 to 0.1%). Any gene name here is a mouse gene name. CDR3 DNA (partial): TGTGCCAGCAGTCCCCCGGGGAACAACCAGGCTCCGCTT. Its translation: CASSPPGNNQAPL. The full CDR3 reads CASSPPGNNQAPLF. The rearrangement joins TRBV26 to TRBJ1-5; D call uncertain. The read stops 1 residue short of the end of the CDR3; the missing end is completed from the germline J gene. Germline lookup yields CDR1 KGHPV and CDR2 FQNQEV (reference sequence). The CDR3 sequence is 14 residues long. V dropped 4 bases and J dropped 1 base, with 8 bases sitting between them.

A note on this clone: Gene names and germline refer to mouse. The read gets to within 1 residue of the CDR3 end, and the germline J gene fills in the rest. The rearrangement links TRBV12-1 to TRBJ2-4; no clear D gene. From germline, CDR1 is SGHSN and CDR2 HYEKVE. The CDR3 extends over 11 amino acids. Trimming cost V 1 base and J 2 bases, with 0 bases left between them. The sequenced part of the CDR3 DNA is TGTGCCAGCTCTCTTCAAAACACCTTGTAC. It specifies CASSLQNTLY. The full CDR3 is CASSLQNTLYF.

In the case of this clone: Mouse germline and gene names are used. This CDR3 reads CASRKTGTYNERLFF. The DNA read from the CDR3 is TGTGCCAGCAGAAAGACCGGGACATACAACGAAAGATTATTT. V is TRBV3 and J is TRBJ1-4; the D gene is possibly TRBD1 (6 bases). The read stops 1 residue short of the end of the CDR3; the missing end is completed from the germline J gene. Germline loops: CDR1 SNHLY, CDR2 FYNGKV (reference sequence). This CDR3 is 15 amino acids long. V lost 6 bases to trimming and J lost 4 bases, with 15 bases between them.

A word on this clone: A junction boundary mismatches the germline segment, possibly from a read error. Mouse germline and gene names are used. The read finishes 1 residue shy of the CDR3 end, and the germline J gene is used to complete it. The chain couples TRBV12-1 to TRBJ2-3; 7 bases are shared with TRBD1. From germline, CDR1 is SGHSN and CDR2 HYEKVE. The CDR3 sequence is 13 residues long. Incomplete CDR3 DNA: TGTGCCAGCTCCCGGGACAGTGCAGAAGCGCTGTAT. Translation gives CASSRDSAEALY. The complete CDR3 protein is CASSRDSAEALYF.

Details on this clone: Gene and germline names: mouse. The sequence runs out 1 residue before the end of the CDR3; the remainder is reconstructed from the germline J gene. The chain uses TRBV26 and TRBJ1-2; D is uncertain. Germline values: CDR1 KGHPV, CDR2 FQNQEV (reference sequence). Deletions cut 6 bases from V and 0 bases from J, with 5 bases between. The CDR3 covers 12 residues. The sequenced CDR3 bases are TGTGCCAGCAGCACAACAAACTCCGACTACACC. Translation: CASSTTNSDYT. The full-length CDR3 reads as CASSTTNSDYTF.

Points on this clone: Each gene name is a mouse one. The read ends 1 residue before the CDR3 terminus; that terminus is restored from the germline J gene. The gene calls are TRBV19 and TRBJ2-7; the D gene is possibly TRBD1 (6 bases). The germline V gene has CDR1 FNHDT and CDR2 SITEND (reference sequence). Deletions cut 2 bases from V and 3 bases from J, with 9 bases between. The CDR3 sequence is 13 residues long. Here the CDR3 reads CASSMGDIYEQYF. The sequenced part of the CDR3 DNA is TGTGCCAGCAGTATGGGGGACATCTATGAACAGTAC.

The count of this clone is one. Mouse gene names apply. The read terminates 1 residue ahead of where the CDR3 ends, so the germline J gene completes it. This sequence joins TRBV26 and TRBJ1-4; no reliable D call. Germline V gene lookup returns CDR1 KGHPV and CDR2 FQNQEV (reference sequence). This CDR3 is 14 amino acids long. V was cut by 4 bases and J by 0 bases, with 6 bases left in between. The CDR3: CASSQTFSNERLFF. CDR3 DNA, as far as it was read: TGTGCCAGCAGTCAGACATTTTCCAACGAAAGATTATTT.

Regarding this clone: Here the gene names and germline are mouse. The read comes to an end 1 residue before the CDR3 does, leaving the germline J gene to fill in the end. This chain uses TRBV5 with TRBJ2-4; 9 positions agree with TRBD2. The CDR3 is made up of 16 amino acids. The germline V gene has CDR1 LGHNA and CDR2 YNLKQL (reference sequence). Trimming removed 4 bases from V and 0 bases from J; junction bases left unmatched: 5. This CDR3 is CASSPWGGFSQNTLYF. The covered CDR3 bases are TGTGCCAGCAGCCCCTGGGGGGGGTTTAGTCAAAACACCTTGTAC.